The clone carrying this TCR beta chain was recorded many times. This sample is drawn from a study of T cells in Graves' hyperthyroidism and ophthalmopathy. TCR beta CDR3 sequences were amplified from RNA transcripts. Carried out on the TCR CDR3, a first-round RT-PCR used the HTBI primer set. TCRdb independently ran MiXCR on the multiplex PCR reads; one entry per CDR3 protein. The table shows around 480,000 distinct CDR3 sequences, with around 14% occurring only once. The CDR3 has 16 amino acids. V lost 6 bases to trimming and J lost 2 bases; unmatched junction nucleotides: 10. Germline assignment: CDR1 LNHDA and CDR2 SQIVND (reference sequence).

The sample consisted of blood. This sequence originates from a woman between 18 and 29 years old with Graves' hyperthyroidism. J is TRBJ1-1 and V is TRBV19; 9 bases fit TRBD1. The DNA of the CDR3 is TGTGCCAGTAGATTCGGACAGGGGTCCTTAAACACTGAAGCTTTCTTT. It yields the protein CASRFGQGSLNTEAFF.